This T cell receptor (beta chain) was profiled in a study of blood T cell repertoires in COVID-19. Study overall: Samples came from the United States, Italy and Spain, spanning acute and convalescent COVID-19.

This CDR3 region has 14 residues. Germline CDR1 and CDR2: SGHDT and YYEEEE. The J segment lost 2 bases and the V segment lost 2 bases, leaving 3 bases of the junction unmatched. Produced via immunoSEQ multiplex PCR; TCRdb's table is partial and in-frame only. The sample carries more than 120,000 clones, 87% recorded once. This clone was seen only a few times. Sequenced input: peripheral blood. This chain joins TRBV5-6 and TRBJ1-1, with TRBD1 identical over 7 bases. This TCR derives from a woman aged 50 to 65 with acute or convalescent COVID-19. CDR3 loop: CASSLWDRNTEAFF. In DNA, the CDR3 is TGTGCCAGCAGCTTATGGGACAGAAACACTGAAGCTTTCTTT.